The entry below describes one T cell receptor beta chain. Its antigen remains unknown. The ends were cut back, 6 bases at V and 10 bases at J, with 12 bases in the middle. CDR3 length equals 11 residues. Germline CDR1 is MNHEY and CDR2 is SVGAGI. This sample was included in a study of CD8+ T cells in alopecia areata. Study as a whole: Tofacitinib was taken orally by treated patients, and the dose was 5 to 10 mg twice daily. Notes on the study in general: The study found higher clonality in lesional than normal scalp, especially in alopecia totalis/universalis.

In each case, RNA was isolated and then reverse transcribed into cDNA as the sequencing template. Data came from immunoSEQ multiplex PCR; TCRdb stores just in-frame clones and leaves some out. The profile shows approximately 150,000 clones, roughly 66% of them singletons. The sequenced sample was CD8+ T cells sorted from blood, obtained at week 0. This sequence joins TRBV6-5 and TRBJ1-1, with a tentative D call TRBD1 (6 bases). The receptor was derived from a human donor with alopecia areata. CDR3 sequence: CASREGQAAFF. CDR3 sequence (DNA): TGTGCCAGCAGAGAGGGACAAGCAGCTTTCTTT.